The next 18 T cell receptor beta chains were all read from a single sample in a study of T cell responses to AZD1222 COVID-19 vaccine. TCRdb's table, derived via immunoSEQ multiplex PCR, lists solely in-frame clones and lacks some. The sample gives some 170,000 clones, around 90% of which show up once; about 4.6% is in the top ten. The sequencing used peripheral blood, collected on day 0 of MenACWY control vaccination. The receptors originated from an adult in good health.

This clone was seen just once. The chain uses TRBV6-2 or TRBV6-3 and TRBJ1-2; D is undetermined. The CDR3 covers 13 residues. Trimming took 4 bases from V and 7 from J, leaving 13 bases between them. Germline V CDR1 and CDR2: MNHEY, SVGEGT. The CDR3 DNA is TGTGCCAGCAGTTGGAGGGAATCCTTTGGCTACACCTTC. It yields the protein CASSWRESFGYTF.

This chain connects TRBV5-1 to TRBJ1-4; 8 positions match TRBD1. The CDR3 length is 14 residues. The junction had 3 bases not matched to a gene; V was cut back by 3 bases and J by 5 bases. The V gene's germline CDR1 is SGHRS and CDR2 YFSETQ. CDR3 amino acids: CASSSGQVNEKLFF. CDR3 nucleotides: TGCGCCAGCAGCTCGGGACAGGTGAATGAAAAACTGTTTTTT.

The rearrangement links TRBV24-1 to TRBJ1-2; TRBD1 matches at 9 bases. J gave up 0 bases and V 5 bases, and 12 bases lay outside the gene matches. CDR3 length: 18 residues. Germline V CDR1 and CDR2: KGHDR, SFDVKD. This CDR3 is CATSAPGQGRGANYGYTF. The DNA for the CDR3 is TGTGCCACCAGTGCCCCCGGACAGGGGAGAGGGGCTAACTATGGCTACACCTTC.

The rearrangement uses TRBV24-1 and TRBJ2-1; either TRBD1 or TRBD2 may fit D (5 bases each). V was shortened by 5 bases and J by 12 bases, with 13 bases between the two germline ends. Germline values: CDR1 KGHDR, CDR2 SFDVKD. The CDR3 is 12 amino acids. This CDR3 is CATSGYGTAQFF. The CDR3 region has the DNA TGTGCCACCAGTGGCTACGGGACGGCGCAGTTCTTC.

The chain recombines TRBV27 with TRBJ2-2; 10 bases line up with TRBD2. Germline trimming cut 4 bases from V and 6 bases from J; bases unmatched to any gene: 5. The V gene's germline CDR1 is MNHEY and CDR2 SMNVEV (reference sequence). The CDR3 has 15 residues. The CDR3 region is CASSSGLAVAGELFF. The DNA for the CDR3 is TGTGCCAGCAGTTCAGGACTAGCGGTAGCCGGGGAGCTGTTTTTT.

CDR3 in amino acids: CASNHGQGADYEQYF. CDR3 DNA: TGTGCCAGTAACCACGGACAGGGCGCGGACTACGAGCAGTACTTC. The chain joins TRBV19 to TRBJ2-7; 8 bases map to TRBD1. Trimming removed 7 bases from V and 3 bases from J; junction bases left unmatched: 11. Germline V gene sequence: CDR1 LNHDA, CDR2 SQIVND (reference sequence). CDR3 length: 15 residues.

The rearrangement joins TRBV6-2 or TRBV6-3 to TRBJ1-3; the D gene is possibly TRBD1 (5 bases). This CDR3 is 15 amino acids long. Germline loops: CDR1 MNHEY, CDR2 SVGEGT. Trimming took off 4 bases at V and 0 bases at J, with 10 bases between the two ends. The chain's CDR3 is CASSSTTVSGNTIYF. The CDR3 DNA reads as TGTGCCAGCAGTTCTACGACAGTCTCTGGAAACACCATATATTTT.

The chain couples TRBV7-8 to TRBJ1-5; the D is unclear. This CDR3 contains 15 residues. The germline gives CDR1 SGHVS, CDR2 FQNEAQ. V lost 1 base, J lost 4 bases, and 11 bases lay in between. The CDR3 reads CASSLGPQPNQPQHF. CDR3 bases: TGTGCCAGCAGCTTAGGACCACAGCCTAATCAGCCCCAGCATTTT.

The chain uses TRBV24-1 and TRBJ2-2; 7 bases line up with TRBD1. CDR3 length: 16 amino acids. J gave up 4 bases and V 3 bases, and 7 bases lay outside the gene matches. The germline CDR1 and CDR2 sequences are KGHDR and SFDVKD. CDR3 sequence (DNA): TGTGCCACCAGTGATCCCGGACAGGCCAGCACCGGGGAGCTGTTTTTT. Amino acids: CATSDPGQASTGELFF.

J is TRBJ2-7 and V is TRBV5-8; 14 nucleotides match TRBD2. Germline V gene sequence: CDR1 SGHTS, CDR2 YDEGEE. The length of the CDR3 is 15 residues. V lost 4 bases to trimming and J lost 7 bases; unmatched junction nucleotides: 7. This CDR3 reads CASSRGLAGVEEQYF. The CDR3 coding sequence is TGTGCCAGCAGCAGGGGACTAGCGGGAGTGGAAGAGCAGTACTTC.

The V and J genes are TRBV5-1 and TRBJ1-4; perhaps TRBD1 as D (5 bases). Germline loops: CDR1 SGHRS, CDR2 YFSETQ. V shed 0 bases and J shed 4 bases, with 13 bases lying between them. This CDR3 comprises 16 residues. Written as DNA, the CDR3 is TGCGCCAGCAGCTTGGCTGAGCAGGGCGGTAATGAAAAACTGTTTTTT. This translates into CASSLAEQGGNEKLFF.

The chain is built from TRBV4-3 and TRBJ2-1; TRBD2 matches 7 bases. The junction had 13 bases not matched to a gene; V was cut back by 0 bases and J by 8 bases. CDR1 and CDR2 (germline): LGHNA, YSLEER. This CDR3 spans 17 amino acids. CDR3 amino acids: CASSQEGLPGGYDEQFF. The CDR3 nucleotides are TGCGCCAGCAGCCAAGAGGGTCTCCCCGGGGGGTATGATGAGCAGTTCTTC.

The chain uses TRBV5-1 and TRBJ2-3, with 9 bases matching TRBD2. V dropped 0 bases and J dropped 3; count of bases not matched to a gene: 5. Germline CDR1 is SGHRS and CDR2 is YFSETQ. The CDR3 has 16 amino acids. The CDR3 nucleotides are TGCGCCAGCAGCTTGGGGGTAGCGGGAGCGACAGATACGCAGTATTTT. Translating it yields CASSLGVAGATDTQYF.

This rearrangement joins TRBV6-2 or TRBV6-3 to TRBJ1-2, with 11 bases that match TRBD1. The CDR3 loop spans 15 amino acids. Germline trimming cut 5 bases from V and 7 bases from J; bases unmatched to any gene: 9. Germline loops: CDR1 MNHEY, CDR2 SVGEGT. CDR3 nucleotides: TGTGCCAGCAGTCCCTTCGGACAGGGGGCTCTTGGCTACACCTTC. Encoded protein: CASSPFGQGALGYTF.

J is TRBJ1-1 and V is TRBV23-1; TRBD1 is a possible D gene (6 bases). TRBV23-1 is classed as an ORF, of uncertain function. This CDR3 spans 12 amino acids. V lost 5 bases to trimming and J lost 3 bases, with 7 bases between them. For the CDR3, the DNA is TGCGCCAGCAGTAAGGGGGACACTGAAGCTTTCTTT. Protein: CASSKGDTEAFF.

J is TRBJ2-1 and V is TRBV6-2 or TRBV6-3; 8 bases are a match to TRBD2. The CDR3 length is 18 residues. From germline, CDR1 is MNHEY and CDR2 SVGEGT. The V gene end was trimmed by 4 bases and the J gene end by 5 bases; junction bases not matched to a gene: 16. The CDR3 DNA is TGTGCCAGCAGTTTCCTGGTGAGCGGGGGCCGGGTTGACAATGAGCAGTTCTTC. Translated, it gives CASSFLVSGGRVDNEQFF.

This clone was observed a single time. Here the CDR3 DNA reads TGTGCCAGCAGCTTAGCAGGCGACAGAGATACGCAGTATTTT. Amino acids: CASSLAGDRDTQYF. The rearrangement uses TRBV7-8 and TRBJ2-3; possibly TRBD1 for D (5 bases). Trimming shortened V by 0 bases and J by 5 bases, and 9 bases separated the two germline ends. The CDR3 has 14 amino acids. Germline CDR1 SGHVS, CDR2 FQNEAQ.

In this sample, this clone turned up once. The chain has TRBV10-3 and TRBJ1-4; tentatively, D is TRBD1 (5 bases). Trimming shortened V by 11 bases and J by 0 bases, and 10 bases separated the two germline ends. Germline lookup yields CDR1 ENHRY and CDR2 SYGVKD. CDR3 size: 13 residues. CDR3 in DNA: TGTGCCGCCTCAGGGTCAACTAATGAAAAACTGTTTTTT. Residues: CAASGSTNEKLFF.